This T cell receptor (beta chain) comes out of a study of T-cell memory formation after mild COVID-19. On the study more broadly: Across donors, TCR clusters were largely donor specific.

The study, taken as a whole, reports: Pre-infection memory harbored some responding clones, suggesting cross-reactive memory joined.

Of note for this clonotype: Its antigen is not known.

TCRdb analysed the 5' RACE reads with MiXCR anew, one entry per CDR3 protein. In the table there are about 350,000 distinct CDR3 sequences, about an eighth of which are singletons. What was sequenced was PBMCs or a T cell subset sorted from them (not recorded which). This TCR derives from a young man who had mild COVID-19 (a few samples of this study predate the infection). Cell type and time point are not known.

The CDR3 region has the DNA TGTGCCATCTCAGGAGGAGACAATCAGCCCCAGCATTTT. This encodes CAISGGDNQPQHF. The gene calls are TRBV10-3 and TRBJ1-5; D is undetermined. The CDR3 length is 13 residues. V lost 8 bases, J lost 3 bases, and 11 bases lay in between. In germline, CDR1 is ENHRY, CDR2 SYGVKD.